The 10 T cell receptor beta chains in this list originate from one sample, sequenced in a study of blood T cell repertoires in COVID-19. Produced via immunoSEQ multiplex PCR; TCRdb's table is partial and in-frame only. The data show 30,000 to 35,000 clones, roughly 80% seen once. The sample consisted of peripheral blood. The receptors were gathered from an older man with active or convalescent COVID-19.

V and J are TRBV12-5 and TRBJ2-3, with TRBD2 matching over 7 bases. In germline, CDR1 is LGHNT, CDR2 FRNRAP. The CDR3 runs 16 residues. V lost 4 bases and J lost 5; bases outside the gene matches: 12. Here the CDR3 reads CASGSALGLDRDTQYF. The CDR3 DNA reads TGTGCTAGTGGTTCGGCGCTTGGACTAGATCGAGATACGCAGTATTTT. The full variable domain, with the rest looked up from reference TRBV12-5 and TRBJ2-3, is DARVTQTPRHKVTEMGQEVTMRCQPILGHNTVFWYRQTMMQGLELLAYFRNRAPLDDSGMPKDRFSAEMPDATLATLKIQPSEPRDSAVYFCASGSALGLDRDTQYFGPGTRLTVL.

Here the CDR3 reads CASRGPGQGGNEAFF. CDR3 nucleotide sequence: TGTGCCAGCAGGGGACCGGGACAGGGCGGCAATGAAGCTTTCTTT. The chain couples TRBV6-5 to TRBJ1-1; 9 bases map to TRBD1. With 6 bases clipped from V and 7 bases from J, the junction kept 12 bases outside the gene matches. CDR1 is MNHEY and CDR2 is SVGAGI in the germline V gene. The CDR3 sequence is 15 residues long.

V and J are TRBV3-1 (or the pseudogene TRBV3-2) and TRBJ2-7, with a possible D match to TRBD1 (7 bases). CDR1 LGHDT and CDR2 YNNKEL come from the germline V gene (reference sequence). Trimming removed 3 bases at V and 6 bases at J, with 12 bases between. The CDR3 sequence is 13 residues long. The CDR3 DNA reads as TGTGCCAGCAGCCAGGGACAGCGGGCCGAGCAGTACTTC. This gives the protein CASSQGQRAEQYF.

V and J are TRBV13 and TRBJ2-7; 10 bases align to TRBD2. The germline CDR1 and CDR2 sequences are PRHDT and FYEKMQ (reference sequence). The V and J ends lost 6 bases and 6 bases, in that order; junction bases with no gene match: 5. The CDR3 covers 13 residues. DNA of the CDR3: TGTGCCAGCAGTGACAGACTAGCGGGCGAGCAGTACTTC. It encodes CASSDRLAGEQYF.

The table lists this clone with many counts. The chain has TRBV29-1 and TRBJ2-2, with D unresolved. CDR3 length: 13 amino acids. The V gene's germline CDR1 is SQVTM and CDR2 ANQGSEA. V lost 3 bases and J lost 0, with 5 bases in between. CDR3 DNA sequence: TGCAGCGTTGATCCGTCGAACACCGGGGAGCTGTTTTTT. Translation gives CSVDPSNTGELFF.

J is TRBJ1-5 and V is TRBV2; TRBD1 matches at 10 bases. The germline V gene encodes CDR1 SNHLY and CDR2 FYNNEI. J lost 13 bases, V lost 4 bases, and 13 bases had no gene match. The CDR3 contains 15 residues. The DNA of the CDR3 is TGTGCCAGCAGTGTTCAGGGACAGGGGCCCGGCGCTCAGCATTTT. Its translation: CASSVQGQGPGAQHF.

The chain joins TRBV27 to TRBJ2-1, with 8 bases lining up with TRBD2. The CDR3 runs 13 residues. Germline CDR1 and CDR2: MNHEY and SMNVEV (reference sequence). Unmatched junction bases numbered 9, after V lost 4 bases and J lost 13 bases. The CDR3 region has the DNA TGTGCCAGCAGTTGGGTTAGCGGGATGGAACAGTTCTTC. This encodes CASSWVSGMEQFF.

This sequence joins TRBV21-1 and TRBJ2-3; the DNA was not used to check the table's D call, TRBD2. TRBV21-1 represents a pseudogene. The CDR3 covers 14 residues. CDR3 bases: TGTGCCAGCAGTCGAGCGGACAGCACAGATACGCAGTATTTT. Protein sequence: CASSRADSTDTQYF.

V usage is TRBV5-4 and J usage is TRBJ2-1; TRBD2 aligns across 7 bases. V trimming: 4 bases; J trimming: 4 bases; junction bases outside the gene matches: 14. CDR1 and CDR2 from the germline V gene are SGHNT and YYREEE (reference sequence). This CDR3 is built from 17 residues. As DNA, the CDR3 is TGTGCCAGCAGCCCCGGGGGGTCAAAGACTATATACAATGAGCAGTTCTTC. Amino acids: CASSPGGSKTIYNEQFF.

The chain uses TRBV7-6 and TRBJ2-1; D might be TRBD1 (5 bases). CDR1 is SGHVS, CDR2 FNYEAQ, per germline. The CDR3 runs 15 residues. The V and J ends lost 5 bases and 8 bases respectively, with 19 bases between them. The CDR3 loop reads CASSAWGLNGDEQFF. The CDR3 DNA sequence: TGTGCCAGCAGCGCCTGGGGCCTGAATGGCGATGAGCAGTTCTTC. Looking up the rest from reference TRBV7-6 and TRBJ2-1 gives the full variable domain: GAGVSQSPRYKVTKRGQDVALRCDPISGHVSLYWYRQALGQGPEFLTYFNYEAQQDKSGLPNDRFSAERPEGSISTLTIQRTEQRDSAMYRCASSAWGLNGDEQFFGPGTRLTVL.